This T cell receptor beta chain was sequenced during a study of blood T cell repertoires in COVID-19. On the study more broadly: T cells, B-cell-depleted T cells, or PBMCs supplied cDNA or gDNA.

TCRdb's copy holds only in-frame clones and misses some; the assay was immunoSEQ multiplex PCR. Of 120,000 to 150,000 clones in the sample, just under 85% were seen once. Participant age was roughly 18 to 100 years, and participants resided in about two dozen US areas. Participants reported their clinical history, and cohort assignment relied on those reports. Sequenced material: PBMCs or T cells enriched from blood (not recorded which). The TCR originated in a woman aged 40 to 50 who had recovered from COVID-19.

In nucleotides, the CDR3 is TGCGCCAGCAGCGCGGGACAGGGGAGCACTGAAGCTTTCTTT. It translates to CASSAGQGSTEAFF. This chain joins TRBV5-1 and TRBJ1-1; 10 bases map to TRBD1. J lost 4 bases, V lost 4 bases, and 4 bases had no gene match. The CDR3 spans 14 residues. Germline values: CDR1 SGHRS, CDR2 YFSETQ.